Shown below are 30 T cell receptor beta chains from a single sample sequenced in a study of patients and donors after allogeneic stem cell transplantation. A single record per CDR3 protein comes from TCRdb applying MiXCR to the RT-PCR reads. The data show approximately 90,000 distinct CDR3 sequences, roughly 5.1% seen once. The sample consisted of blood, either unsorted or a sorted T cell fraction (not recorded which). Receptors were obtained from a human donor who was either an allogeneic HSCT recipient or a stem cell or donor lymphocyte infusion donor (not recorded which). It is not recorded whose cells these are; they may come from a transplant donor.

This clonotype was seen at least ten times. This chain joins TRBV28 and TRBJ1-4; the D is unclear. CDR1 MDHEN and CDR2 SYDVKM come from the germline V gene. This CDR3 contains 13 residues. The V gene lost 8 bases and the J gene lost 4 bases, with 11 bases spanning the gap. This CDR3 reads CASRRGSNEKLFF. CDR3 in DNA: TGTGCCAGCCGGCGCGGAAGTAATGAAAAACTGTTTTTT.

This clonotype was observed once. The chain joins TRBV15 to TRBJ2-7, with D hard to call. Deletions cut 0 bases from V and 4 bases from J, with 7 bases between. Germline assignment: CDR1 LNHNV and CDR2 YYDKDF (reference sequence). The CDR3 is 13 residues long. The CDR3, as DNA: TGTGCCACCAGCAGAGATCAGAGTTACGAGCAGTACTTC. The encoded protein is CATSRDQSYEQYF.

This clonotype has a handful of counts. The gene calls are TRBV5-1 and TRBJ1-2; unclear D gene. Looked up from germline, CDR1 is SGHRS and CDR2 is YFSETQ. The CDR3 is 14 amino acids. The V end was cut by 0 bases, the J end by 2 bases, with 8 bases between. CDR3 loop: CASSLVGTNYGYTF. The CDR3 region has the DNA TGCGCCAGCAGCTTGGTGGGCACCAACTATGGCTACACCTTC.

The gene calls are TRBV20-1 and TRBJ1-4, with D possibly TRBD1 on 5 matching bases. With 2 bases removed from V and 4 bases from J, the gap between germline ends came to 11 bases. Germline-derived CDR1 and CDR2 are DFQATT and SNEGSKA (reference sequence). The CDR3 totals 14 residues. The CDR3: CSARPTGYNEKLFF. The CDR3 nucleotides are TGCAGTGCTAGACCAACAGGCTATAATGAAAAACTGTTTTTT.

Many counts were recorded for this clonotype. This chain uses TRBV28 with TRBJ1-2, with 8 bases matching TRBD1. The length of the CDR3 is 15 residues. CDR1 is MDHEN, CDR2 SYDVKM, per germline. The V segment lost 4 bases and the J segment 4 bases; nucleotides outside the gene matches: 8. The DNA of the CDR3 is TGTGCCAGCAGTTCCGTCGGGACAGGCTTCTATGGCTACACCTTC. It yields the protein CASSSVGTGFYGYTF.

The chain uses TRBV4-1 and TRBJ2-6; D uncertain. Germline-derived CDR1 and CDR2 are MGHRA and YSYEKL. This CDR3 spans 15 amino acids. Trimming left V 2 bases short and J 4 bases short, with 9 bases between. CDR3 in DNA: TGCGCCAGCAGCCAACTATACGGAGGGGCCAACGTCCTGACTTTC. Residues: CASSQLYGGANVLTF.

This clonotype was counted at least ten times. The V and J genes are TRBV12-3 or TRBV12-4 and TRBJ2-1, with 10 positions matching TRBD2. The CDR3 is made up of 13 amino acids. J was trimmed by 15 bases and V by 3 bases; bases with no gene match: 8. The CDR3 spells CASSFRSGGSPFF. The CDR3 region has the DNA TGTGCCAGCAGTTTTCGTAGCGGGGGGTCCCCGTTCTTC.

This clonotype was recorded many times. The chain joins TRBV7-2 to TRBJ2-3, with 9 bases lining up with TRBD2. This CDR3 spans 16 amino acids. The junction had 7 bases not matched to a gene; V was cut back by 5 bases and J by 1 base. The germline CDR1 and CDR2 sequences are SGHTA and FQGNSA. The CDR3, as DNA: TGTGCCAGCAGCCTCCCGGGACTAGCCGGCACAGATACGCAGTATTTT. Its translation: CASSLPGLAGTDTQYF.

Many counts were recorded for this clonotype. J is TRBJ1-3 and V is TRBV15; D unclear. The germline V gene encodes CDR1 LNHNV and CDR2 YYDKDF (reference sequence). The CDR3 has 14 residues. The V gene lost 2 bases and the J gene lost 2 bases, with 7 bases spanning the gap. The DNA of the CDR3 is TGTGCCACCAGCAGAAGACGAGCTGGAAACACCATATATTTT. It codes for CATSRRRAGNTIYF.

This clonotype appeared a few times. This chain links TRBV20-1 with TRBJ2-7; D uncertain. CDR1 DFQATT and CDR2 SNEGSKA come from the germline V gene (reference sequence). V gave up 1 base and J gave up 7 bases, with 11 bases separating them. This CDR3 contains 12 residues. CDR3 protein: CSARGPSGEQYF. The CDR3 region has the DNA TGCAGTGCTAGAGGACCATCTGGGGAGCAGTACTTC.

This clonotype was recorded many times. The chain employs TRBV5-5 and TRBJ1-2; 7 positions match TRBD1. From germline, CDR1 is SGHKS and CDR2 YYEKEE (reference sequence). This CDR3 has 15 amino acids. Trimming at V came to 2 bases and at J to 4 bases, leaving 8 bases not matched to a gene. The CDR3 loop reads CASSLGPTGLYGYTF. DNA for the CDR3: TGTGCCAGCAGCTTAGGTCCGACAGGGCTCTATGGCTACACCTTC.

This clonotype was detected ten times or more. The gene calls are TRBV9 and TRBJ1-3; D is perhaps TRBD1 (6 bases). Germline V gene lookup returns CDR1 SGDLS and CDR2 YYNGEE. The CDR3 runs 16 residues. The V end lost 4 bases, the J end lost 0 bases, and 14 bases lay between the germline ends. The CDR3 loop is CASSLSGQSSGNTIYF. The CDR3 DNA reads TGTGCCAGCAGCTTAAGCGGACAGTCCTCTGGAAACACCATATATTTT.

There are a few counts of this clonotype. The V gene is TRBV19, the J gene TRBJ2-7; TRBD1 matches at 9 bases. J was trimmed by 7 bases and V by 4 bases; bases with no gene match: 11. The CDR3 has 15 amino acids. Germline values: CDR1 LNHDA, CDR2 SQIVND (reference sequence). CDR3 region: CASSKGQGLAWEQYF. DNA of the CDR3: TGTGCCAGTAGTAAGGGACAGGGCCTCGCATGGGAGCAGTACTTC.

This clonotype was observed at least ten times. This chain connects TRBV20-1 to TRBJ2-2, with D possibly matching TRBD1 (5 bases). V was pared by 2 bases and J by 0 bases, with 10 bases between. The CDR3 is made up of 15 amino acids. Germline CDR1 DFQATT, CDR2 SNEGSKA (reference sequence). The CDR3 nucleotides are TGCAGTGCTAGAAAAACGACAGCGAACACCGGGGAGCTGTTTTTT. Residues: CSARKTTANTGELFF.

This clonotype has at least ten counts. The chain couples TRBV3-1 to TRBJ1-1; perhaps TRBD1 as D (5 bases). CDR1 LGHDT and CDR2 YNNKEL come from the germline V gene (reference sequence). Trimming left V 4 bases short and J 1 base short, with 10 bases between. The CDR3 has 14 residues. CDR3 in amino acids: CASSLGPGNTEAFF. The CDR3 DNA reads TGTGCCAGCAGCCTGGGACCGGGGAACACTGAAGCTTTCTTT.

The table lists this clonotype with a few counts. The rearrangement joins TRBV11-3 to TRBJ2-2, with D possibly matching TRBD1 (5 bases). The CDR3 has 15 residues. Per the germline V gene, CDR1 is SGHNT and CDR2 is YENEEA. V was trimmed by 5 bases and J by 1 base, leaving 11 bases between them. CDR3 amino acids: CASSRDRLNTGELFF. In nucleotides, the CDR3 is TGTGCCAGCAGCCGAGACAGATTGAACACCGGGGAGCTGTTTTTT.

This sequence joins TRBV28 and TRBJ1-6; D is uncertain. The germline CDR1 and CDR2 sequences are MDHEN and SYDVKM. The CDR3 sequence is 13 residues long. Trimming removed 5 bases at V and 6 bases at J, with 8 bases between. The CDR3 sequence: CASSPGINSPLHF. CDR3 DNA: TGTGCCAGCAGTCCCGGGATTAATTCACCCCTCCACTTT.

This clonotype was counted at least ten times. The chain links TRBV27 to TRBJ1-2; 8 bases match TRBD1. V was clipped by 7 bases and J by 4 bases; unmatched bases: 8. The CDR3 is made up of 14 amino acids. CDR1 and CDR2 from the germline V gene are MNHEY and SMNVEV (reference sequence). The CDR3 is CASTSTGGGYGYTF. In DNA form, the CDR3 reads TGTGCCAGCACCTCCACAGGGGGGGGCTATGGCTACACCTTC.

The V and J genes are TRBV7-3 and TRBJ2-3; TRBD2 agrees at 9 bases. Trimming cost V 5 bases and J 10 bases; bases outside gene matches: 7. CDR1 is SGHTA, CDR2 FQGTGA, per germline. The CDR3 is 13 residues long. The CDR3: CASSPRRGGPQYF. DNA for the CDR3: TGTGCCAGCAGCCCTAGGCGGGGGGGACCGCAGTATTTT. Together with reference TRBV7-3 and TRBJ2-3, the CDR3 gives the full variable domain: GAGVSQTPSNKVTEKGKYVELRCDPISGHTALYWYRQSLGQGPEFLIYFQGTGAADDSGLPNDRFFAVRPEGSVSTLKIQRTERGDSAVYLCASSPRRGGPQYFGPGTRLTVL.

The table lists this clonotype with many counts. The V and J genes are TRBV11-2 and TRBJ1-6; tentative D call: TRBD1 (5 bases). The V end was cut by 0 bases, the J end by 9 bases, with 6 bases between. The CDR3 is 13 residues long. Germline CDR1 is SGHAT and CDR2 is FQNNGV. CDR3 DNA: TGTGCCAGCAGCTTAGACAGGGTTTCACCCCTCCACTTT. Translating it yields CASSLDRVSPLHF.

This clonotype was detected many times. The chain couples TRBV6-6 to TRBJ1-4; no firm D call. The V end lost 8 bases, the J end lost 3 bases, and 7 bases lay between the germline ends. Looked up from germline, CDR1 is MNHNY and CDR2 is SVGAGI (reference sequence). The CDR3 totals 12 residues. The CDR3 DNA is TGTGCCAGCGGGAGAGCTAATGAAAAACTGTTTTTT. It encodes CASGRANEKLFF.

This clonotype showed up just a few times. The chain carries TRBV5-4 and TRBJ2-5; D is undetermined. The V and J ends lost 1 base and 5 bases respectively, with 3 bases between them. The CDR3 runs to 11 residues. Germline CDR1 SGHNT, CDR2 YYREEE (reference sequence). For the CDR3, the DNA is TGTGCCAGCAGCTTGAAGGAGACCCAGTACTTC. Translated, it gives CASSLKETQYF.

This clonotype has only a few counts. The chain recombines TRBV6-2 or TRBV6-3 with TRBJ2-7; 13 nucleotides align to TRBD2. This CDR3 contains 18 residues. CDR1 and CDR2 from the germline V gene are MNHEY and SVGEGT. The V and J ends lost 4 bases and 1 base, in that order; junction bases with no gene match: 10. The CDR3 DNA sequence: TGTGCCAGCAGTTTGACCGGGACTAGCGGGATTTTTTCCTACGAGCAGTACTTC. Translated, it gives CASSLTGTSGIFSYEQYF.

This clonotype occurred many times. The V and J genes are TRBV10-1 and TRBJ2-1; tentatively, D is TRBD1 (5 bases). Trimming shortened V by 6 bases and J by 9 bases, and 6 bases separated the two germline ends. The germline V gene has CDR1 WNHNN and CDR2 SYGVQD (reference sequence). The CDR3 runs to 10 residues. Written as DNA, the CDR3 is TGCGCCAGCAGAAGGGGTGAGCAGTTCTTC. Residues: CASRRGEQFF.

In this sample, this clonotype turned up many times. The J gene is TRBJ2-7, the V gene TRBV28; D remains ambiguous. The V end lost 5 bases, the J end lost 5 bases, and 16 bases lay between the germline ends. Germline V gene data show CDR1 as MDHEN and CDR2 as SYDVKM. This CDR3 region has 14 residues. The CDR3 spells CASSRPSPPHEQYF. CDR3 coding DNA: TGTGCCAGCAGTAGGCCATCGCCGCCCCACGAGCAGTACTTC.

This clonotype was observed at least ten times. The V and J genes are TRBV9 and TRBJ1-1; no clear D gene. The ends were cut back, 4 bases at V and 3 bases at J, with 16 bases in the middle. This CDR3 is built from 15 residues. CDR1 is SGDLS and CDR2 is YYNGEE in the germline V gene. The CDR3 loop reads CASSPLRGEHTEAFF. Here the CDR3 DNA reads TGTGCCAGCAGCCCCTTGCGCGGGGAGCACACTGAAGCTTTCTTT.

This clonotype came up many times. The chain uses TRBV11-2 and TRBJ2-7; 9 nucleotides agree with TRBD1. Trimming cost V 2 bases and J 5 bases; bases outside gene matches: 7. Looked up from germline, CDR1 is SGHAT and CDR2 is FQNNGV. The CDR3 sequence is 15 residues long. The CDR3 DNA sequence: TGTGCCAGCAGCTTAAACCGGGACAGGGTCCACGAGCAGTACTTC. Its translation: CASSLNRDRVHEQYF.

This clonotype has at least ten counts. V is TRBV5-1 and J is TRBJ2-1; a weak D match, TRBD2 (6 bases). From germline, CDR1 is SGHRS and CDR2 YFSETQ. CDR3 length: 17 residues. V shed 2 bases and J shed 2 bases, with 17 bases lying between them. The CDR3 here is CASSLNRDSPTYNEQFF. The CDR3 nucleotides read TGCGCCAGCAGCTTAAACCGGGACTCCCCTACCTACAATGAGCAGTTCTTC.

The genes are TRBV5-6 and TRBJ2-7; D is unresolved. Trimming removed 3 bases from V and 1 base from J, with 11 bases in between. CDR3 length: 14 amino acids. Looked up from germline, CDR1 is SGHDT and CDR2 is YYEEEE. CDR3 sequence: CASSYQRRSYEQYF. CDR3 DNA sequence: TGTGCCAGCAGCTATCAGCGTCGATCCTACGAGCAGTACTTC. The entire variable domain, with the rest obtained from reference TRBV5-6 and TRBJ2-7, is as follows: DAGVTQSPTHLIKTRGQQVTLRCSPKSGHDTVSWYQQALGQGPQFIFQYYEEEERQRGNFPDRFSGHQFPNYSSELNVNALLLGDSALYLCASSYQRRSYEQYFGPGTRLTVT.

This clonotype was observed a few times. A single base is all that separates this from a far larger clone, so a read error is likely. The rearrangement links TRBV3-1 to TRBJ1-1; 7 nucleotides line up with TRBD1. J gave up 1 base and V 3 bases, and 2 bases lay outside the gene matches. Germline lookup yields CDR1 LGHDT and CDR2 YNNKEL (reference sequence). This CDR3 is built from 14 residues. CDR3 bases: TGTGCCAGCAGCCACCAGGGGGGGAACACTGAAGCTTTCTTT. It codes for CASSHQGGNTEAFF.